The rows below give T cell receptor beta chains drawn from one sample of a study of blood T cell repertoires in COVID-19. Only in-frame clones appear in the TCRdb table, and some are missing; sequencing was by immunoSEQ multiplex PCR. The sample holds around 200,000 clones, around 86% seen once. The sequenced material came from PBMCs or T cells enriched from blood (not recorded which). The receptors originated from a middle-aged man with acute COVID-19. CDR3s include the opening cysteine and the closing phenylalanine or tryptophan. The order of the fields is V gene, J gene, clone size, D gene, CDR3 length, CDR3 protein, CDR3 DNA. D genes are given only for firm matches. The size of a clone is reported for some rows only, either as once, few or many, or as a class for expanded clones.

TRBV25-1	TRBJ2-5	-	TRBD1	15	CASSLSQGARETQYF	TGTGCCAGCAGTCTCTCCCAGGGGGCACGAGAGACCCAGTACTTC
TRBV7-2	TRBJ1-3	-	-	14	CASSLVHSGNTIYF	TGTGCCAGCAGCTTAGTACACTCTGGAAACACCATATATTTT
TRBV7-3	TRBJ2-3	-	-	15	CASSLSGGIGDTQYF	TGTGCCAGCAGCCTGAGTGGGGGGATCGGAGATACGCAGTATTTT
TRBV27	TRBJ2-1	few	TRBD2	15	CASSRPIGGRGEQFF	TGTGCCAGCAGCCGCCCGATCGGCGGGAGAGGTGAGCAGTTCTTC
TRBV2	TRBJ1-5	-	TRBD1	12	CASKSQGQPQHF	TGTGCCAGCAAATCACAGGGGCAGCCCCAGCATTTT
TRBV27	TRBJ1-4	-	-	16	CASSLKPSQGSVKLFF	TGTGCCAGCAGTTTAAAGCCCAGCCAGGGAAGTGTAAAACTGTTTTTT
TRBV11-2	TRBJ2-1	-	TRBD2	16	CASTFIWTRTSNEQFF	TGTGCCAGCACCTTTATCTGGACTAGAACGTCCAATGAGCAGTTCTTC
TRBV4-2	TRBJ2-3	-	TRBD2	17	CASSQPPSSGSRDTQYF	TGTGCCAGCAGCCAACCTCCATCTAGCGGGAGTCGGGATACGCAGTATTTT
TRBV7-9	TRBJ2-3	few	-	14	CASSLAGAGDTQYF	TGTGCCAGCAGCTTAGCGGGAGCTGGAGATACGCAGTATTTT
TRBV11-2	TRBJ1-1	-	-	13	CASSFRDKPEAFF	TGTGCCAGCAGCTTCCGGGACAAACCTGAAGCTTTCTTT
TRBV25-1	TRBJ2-1	few	TRBD2	17	CASSGASGNLMYNEQFF	TGTGCCAGCAGTGGGGCTAGCGGGAACTTAATGTACAATGAGCAGTTCTTC
TRBV2	TRBJ1-1	many	-	14	CASRAGPQGTEAFF	TGTGCCAGCAGGGCCGGGCCCCAGGGCACTGAAGCTTTCTTT
TRBV5-6	TRBJ1-1	-	-	14	CASSRGTANTEAFF	TGTGCCAGCAGCCGGGGGACGGCGAACACTGAAGCTTTCTTT
TRBV9	TRBJ1-6	-	-	16	CASSETVDGYNSPLHF	TGTGCCAGCAGCGAGACAGTCGATGGATATAATTCACCCCTCCACTTT
TRBV14	TRBJ2-5	-	-	12	CASSRSYGTQYF	TGTGCCAGCAGCAGGAGCTACGGGACCCAGTACTTC
TRBV7-9	TRBJ1-6	-	-	12	CASSTLRSPLHF	TGTGCCAGCAGTACTCTCCGCTCACCCCTCCACTTT
TRBV5-1	TRBJ2-1	many	TRBD1	18	CASSLGYSSGQVYNEQFF	TGCGCCAGCAGCTTGGGGTATAGCTCGGGACAGGTCTACAATGAGCAGTTCTTC
TRBV12-5	TRBJ2-2	-	TRBD2	16	CASGFASGMGTGELFF	TGTGCTAGTGGTTTTGCTAGCGGGATGGGGACCGGGGAGCTGTTTTTT
TRBV5-6	TRBJ2-7	-	TRBD1	15	CASSQDRGLPYEQYF	TGTGCCAGCAGCCAGGACAGGGGCTTACCCTACGAGCAGTACTTC
TRBV3-1/TRBV3-2	TRBJ2-1	-	TRBD2	15	CASSLSLAATNEQFF	TGTGCCAGCAGCTTAAGCCTAGCGGCCACCAATGAGCAGTTCTTC
TRBV19	TRBJ1-6	-	-	14	CASKPGQGKSPLHF	TGTGCCAGTAAACCGGGGCAGGGGAAGTCACCCCTCCACTTT
TRBV28	TRBJ1-4	-	TRBD1	14	CASRRDRVREKLFF	TGTGCCAGCAGACGTGACAGGGTACGTGAAAAACTGTTTTTT
TRBV7-3	TRBJ1-2	-	-	13	CASSLRGNYGYTF	TGTGCCAGCAGCTTACGAGGGAACTATGGCTACACCTTC
TRBV3-1/TRBV3-2	TRBJ1-2	-	-	17	CASSLSWGSIAPYGYTF	TGTGCCAGCAGCCTAAGCTGGGGCAGTATCGCCCCCTATGGCTACACCTTC
TRBV3-1/TRBV3-2	TRBJ2-1	-	TRBD2	15	CASSLGTNSYNEQFF	TGTGCCAGCAGCCTTGGGACTAACTCCTACAATGAGCAGTTCTTC
TRBV3-1/TRBV3-2	TRBJ2-1	-	-	12	CASSQAYNEQFF	TGTGCCAGCAGCCAAGCTTACAATGAGCAGTTCTTC
TRBV5-8	TRBJ2-7	-	-	14	CASSLGPEGYEQYF	TGTGCCAGCAGCTTAGGCCCCGAGGGTTACGAGCAGTACTTC
TRBV7-9	TRBJ1-2	-	TRBD1	16	CASSLGSGTASSGYTF	TGTGCCAGCAGCTTAGGTTCCGGGACAGCCTCAAGTGGCTACACCTTC
TRBV19	TRBJ2-2	-	TRBD2	16	CASSISGALITGELFF	TGTGCCAGTAGTATTAGCGGGGCCCTAATTACCGGGGAGCTATTTTTT
TRBV6-2/TRBV6-3	TRBJ1-5	-	-	16	CASSSAAELVHQPQHF	TGTGCCAGCAGCTCCGCGGCCGAGCTTGTACATCAGCCCCAGCATTTT
TRBV19	TRBJ2-1	-	-	16	CASSIGLWASGNEQFF	TGTGCCAGTAGTATAGGCTTGTGGGCTTCGGGAAATGAGCAGTTCTTC
TRBV4-2	TRBJ2-6	-	-	16	CASSPNAESGANVLTF	TGTGCCAGCAGCCCCAACGCGGAGTCTGGGGCCAACGTCCTGACTTTC
TRBV5-1	TRBJ2-7	-	-	15	CASRSKAGSSYEQYF	TGCGCCAGCAGGTCAAAGGCGGGTAGCTCCTACGAGCAGTACTTC
TRBV9	TRBJ2-7	-	-	14	CASSVGDTNYEQYF	TGTGCCAGCAGCGTAGGGGACACTAACTACGAGCAGTACTTC
TRBV5-5	TRBJ1-2	-	-	14	CASSTQTTNYGYTF	TGTGCCAGCAGCACACAGACAACTAACTATGGCTACACCTTC
TRBV19	TRBJ2-5	-	TRBD1	15	CASSTLQGPVETQYF	TGTGCCAGTAGTACTCTACAGGGGCCCGTAGAGACCCAGTACTTC
TRBV5-5	TRBJ1-2	-	-	13	CASTPRQGGGYTF	TGTGCCAGCACCCCCCGGCAGGGAGGAGGCTACACCTTC
TRBV7-6	TRBJ1-6	-	-	17	CASSLERGEFYNSPLHF	TGTGCCAGCAGCTTAGAGCGCGGAGAGTTTTATAATTCACCCCTCCACTTT
TRBV7-8	TRBJ2-4	-	TRBD2	14	CASSLTGGENIQYF	TGTGCCAGCAGCTTAACTGGGGGGGAAAACATTCAGTACTTC
TRBV7-2	TRBJ1-5	-	TRBD1	15	CASSLEGQPYQPQHF	TGTGCCAGCAGCTTAGAGGGACAGCCCTATCAGCCCCAGCATTTT
TRBV7-6	TRBJ1-5	-	TRBD1	14	CASSLTGGREPQHF	TGTGCCAGCAGCCTCACAGGGGGCCGTGAGCCCCAGCATTTT
TRBV29-1	TRBJ2-5	-	TRBD2	14	CSVERFGLVETQYF	TGCAGCGTAGAGAGATTCGGACTAGTTGAGACCCAGTACTTC
TRBV11-2	TRBJ2-1	-	TRBD2	14	CASSTGGRGYEQFF	TGTGCCAGCAGCACCGGAGGGAGGGGATATGAGCAGTTCTTC
TRBV15	TRBJ2-3	-	-	13	CATGPGGTDTQYF	TGTGCCACCGGGCCAGGGGGCACAGATACGCAGTATTTT
TRBV9	TRBJ2-5	-	TRBD2	17	CASSLGTSGGDAETQYF	TGTGCCAGCAGCCTCGGGACTAGCGGAGGTGATGCGGAGACCCAGTACTTC
TRBV6-4	TRBJ1-5	-	-	14	CASSDWEGTQPQHF	TGTGCCAGCAGTGATTGGGAGGGAACTCAGCCCCAGCATTTT
TRBV13	TRBJ1-6	-	TRBD1	17	CASSLGRIRGLNSPLHF	TGTGCCAGCAGCTTAGGCCGGATCAGGGGGCTGAATTCACCCCTCCACTTT
TRBV5-1	TRBJ1-2	-	TRBD1	15	CASSLVQGADYGYTF	TGCGCCAGCAGCTTGGTACAGGGGGCAGACTATGGCTACACCTTC
TRBV19	TRBJ1-5	once	-	13	CASSTQINQPQHF	TGTGCCAGTAGTACACAGATCAATCAGCCCCAGCATTTT
TRBV6-5	TRBJ1-2	-	-	12	CASSYVQDGYTF	TGTGCCAGCAGTTACGTCCAGGATGGCTACACCTTC
TRBV10-2	TRBJ2-1	-	TRBD2	14	CASSPGTTYNEQFF	TGCGCCAGCAGTCCAGGGACTACCTACAATGAGCAGTTCTTC
TRBV5-1	TRBJ2-2	-	-	14	CASSLFGGTGELFF	TGCGCCAGCAGCTTGTTCGGTGGCACCGGGGAGCTGTTTTTT
TRBV6-5	TRBJ1-1	-	-	12	CASKQDRPEAFF	TGTGCCAGCAAGCAAGACAGACCTGAAGCTTTCTTT
TRBV2	TRBJ2-7	-	-	12	CASSDAGREQYF	TGTGCCAGCAGTGACGCAGGGCGCGAGCAGTACTTC
TRBV6-1	TRBJ1-1	-	-	12	CASSEWRGEAFF	TGTGCCAGCAGTGAGTGGAGAGGTGAAGCTTTCTTT
TRBV7-8	TRBJ1-5	once	-	13	CASSLEGDQPQHF	TGTGCCAGCAGCTTAGAGGGGGATCAGCCCCAGCATTTT
TRBV21-1	TRBJ2-7	-	-	16	CASSKVEGTVSYEQYF	TGTGCCAGCAGCAAAGTCGAGGGCACCGTCTCCTACGAGCAGTACTTC
TRBV25-1	TRBJ1-2	few	-	13	CASSVSGNYGYTF	TGTGCCAGCAGTGTGAGCGGGAACTATGGCTACACCTTC
TRBV6-6	TRBJ1-5	-	-	14	CASSYSQANQPQHF	TGTGCCAGCAGTTACTCGCAGGCAAATCAGCCCCAGCATTTT